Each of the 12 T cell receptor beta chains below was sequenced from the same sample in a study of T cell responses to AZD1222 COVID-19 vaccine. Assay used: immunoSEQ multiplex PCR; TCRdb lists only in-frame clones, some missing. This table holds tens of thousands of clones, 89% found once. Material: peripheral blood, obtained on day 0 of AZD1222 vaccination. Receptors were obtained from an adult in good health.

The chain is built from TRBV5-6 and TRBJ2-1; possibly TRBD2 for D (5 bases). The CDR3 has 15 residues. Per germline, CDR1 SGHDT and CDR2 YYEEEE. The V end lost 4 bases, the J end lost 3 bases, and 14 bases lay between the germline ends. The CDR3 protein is CASSETGVRYNEQFF. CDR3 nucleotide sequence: TGTGCCAGCAGCGAGACCGGGGTCCGCTACAATGAGCAGTTCTTC. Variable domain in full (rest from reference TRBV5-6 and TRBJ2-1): DAGVTQSPTHLIKTRGQQVTLRCSPKSGHDTVSWYQQALGQGPQFIFQYYEEEERQRGNFPDRFSGHQFPNYSSELNVNALLLGDSALYLCASSETGVRYNEQFFGPGTRLTVL.

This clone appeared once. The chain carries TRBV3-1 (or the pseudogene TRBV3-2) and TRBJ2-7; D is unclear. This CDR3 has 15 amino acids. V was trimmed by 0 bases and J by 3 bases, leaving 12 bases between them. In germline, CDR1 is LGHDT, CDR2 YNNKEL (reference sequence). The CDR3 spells CASSQDMVFIYEQYF. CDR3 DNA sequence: TGTGCCAGCAGCCAAGATATGGTCTTTATCTACGAGCAGTACTTC.

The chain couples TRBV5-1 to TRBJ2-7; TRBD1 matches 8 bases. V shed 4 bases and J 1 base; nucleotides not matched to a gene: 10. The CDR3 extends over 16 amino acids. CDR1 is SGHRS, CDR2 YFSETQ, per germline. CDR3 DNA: TGCGCCAGCAGCCTACCCCGGGACAGGATATCCTACGAGCAGTACTTC. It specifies CASSLPRDRISYEQYF. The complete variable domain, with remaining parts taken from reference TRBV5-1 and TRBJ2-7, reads KAGVTQTPRYLIKTRGQQVTLSCSPISGHRSVSWYQQTPGQGLQFLFEYFSETQRNKGNFPGRFSGRQFSNSRSEMNVSTLELGDSALYLCASSLPRDRISYEQYFGPGTRLTVT.

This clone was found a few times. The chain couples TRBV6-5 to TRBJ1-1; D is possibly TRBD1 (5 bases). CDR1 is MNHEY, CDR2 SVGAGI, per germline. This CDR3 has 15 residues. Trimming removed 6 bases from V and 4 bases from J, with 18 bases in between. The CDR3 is CASSPGGGEGTEAFF. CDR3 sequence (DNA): TGTGCCAGCAGCCCCGGGGGGGGAGAGGGCACTGAAGCTTTCTTT.

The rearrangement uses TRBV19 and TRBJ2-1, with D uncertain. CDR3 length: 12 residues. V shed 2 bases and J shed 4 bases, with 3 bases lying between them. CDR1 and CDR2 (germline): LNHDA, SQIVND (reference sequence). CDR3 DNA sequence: TGTGCCAGTAGTATAAGTTACAATGAGCAGTTCTTC. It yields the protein CASSISYNEQFF.

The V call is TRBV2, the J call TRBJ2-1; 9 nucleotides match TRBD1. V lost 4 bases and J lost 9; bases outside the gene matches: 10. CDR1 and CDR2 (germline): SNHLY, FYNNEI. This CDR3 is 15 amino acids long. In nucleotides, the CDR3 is TGTGCCAGCAGTGTCCTAGGGACAGGGAATGGTGAGCAGTTCTTC. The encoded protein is CASSVLGTGNGEQFF.

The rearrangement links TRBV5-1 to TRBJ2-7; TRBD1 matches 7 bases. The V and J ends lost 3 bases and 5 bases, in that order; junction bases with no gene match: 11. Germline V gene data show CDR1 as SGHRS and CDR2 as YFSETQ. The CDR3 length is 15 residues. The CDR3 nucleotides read TGCGCCAGCAGCTCGGCAGGGGGAGTTGGACACGAGCAGTACTTC. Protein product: CASSSAGGVGHEQYF.

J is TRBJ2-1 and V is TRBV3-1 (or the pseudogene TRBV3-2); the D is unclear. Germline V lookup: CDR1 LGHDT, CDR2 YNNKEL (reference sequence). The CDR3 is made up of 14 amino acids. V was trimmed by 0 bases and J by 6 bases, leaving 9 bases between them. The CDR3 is CASSQDWASNEQFF. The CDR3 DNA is TGTGCCAGCAGCCAAGACTGGGCTAGCAATGAGCAGTTCTTC.

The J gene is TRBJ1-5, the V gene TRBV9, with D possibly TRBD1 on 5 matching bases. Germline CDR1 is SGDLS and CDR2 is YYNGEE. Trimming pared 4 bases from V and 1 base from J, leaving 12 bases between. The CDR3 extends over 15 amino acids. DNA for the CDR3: TGTGCCAGCAGCCCCGGGGCGTTAAGCAATCAGCCCCAGCATTTT. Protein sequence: CASSPGALSNQPQHF.

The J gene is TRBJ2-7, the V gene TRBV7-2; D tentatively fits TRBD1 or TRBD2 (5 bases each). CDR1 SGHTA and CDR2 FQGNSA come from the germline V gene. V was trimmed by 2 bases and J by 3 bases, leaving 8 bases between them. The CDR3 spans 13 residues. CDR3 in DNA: TGTGCCAGCAGCTTATCGGGGCTCTACGAGCAGTACTTC. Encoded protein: CASSLSGLYEQYF.

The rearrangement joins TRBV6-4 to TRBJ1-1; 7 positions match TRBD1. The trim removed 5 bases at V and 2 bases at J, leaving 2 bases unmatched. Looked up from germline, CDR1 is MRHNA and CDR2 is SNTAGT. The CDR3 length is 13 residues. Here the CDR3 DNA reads TGTGCCAGCAGTAGGACAGGTAACACTGAAGCTTTCTTT. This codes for CASSRTGNTEAFF.

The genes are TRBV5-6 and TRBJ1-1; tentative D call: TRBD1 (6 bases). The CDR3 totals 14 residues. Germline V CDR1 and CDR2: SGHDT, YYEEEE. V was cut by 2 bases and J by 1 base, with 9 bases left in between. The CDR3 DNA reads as TGTGCCAGCAGCTTCTCACAGGGGAACACTGAAGCTTTCTTT. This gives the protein CASSFSQGNTEAFF. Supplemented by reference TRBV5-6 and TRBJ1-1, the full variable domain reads DAGVTQSPTHLIKTRGQQVTLRCSPKSGHDTVSWYQQALGQGPQFIFQYYEEEERQRGNFPDRFSGHQFPNYSSELNVNALLLGDSALYLCASSFSQGNTEAFFGQGTRLTVV.